Listed below are T cell receptor beta chains from one sample, sequenced in a study of immune evolution from preneoplasia to lung adenocarcinoma. Profiled with immunoSEQ multiplex PCR; TCRdb holds only in-frame clones, not every one. The sample holds some 5,000 clones, approximately 83% seen once. Material: FFPE atypical adenomatous hyperplasia tissue from the lung. The source is a person aged 65-85 years with lung adenocarcinoma. CDR3s include the opening cysteine and the closing phenylalanine or tryptophan. The D gene is left open where the match is weak. The size entry is marked missing in some rows and otherwise reads once, few, many or a size class.

V: TRBV2
size: -
D: TRBD1
J: TRBJ2-7
CDR3: CASSEDGTALSYEQYF
DNA: TGTGCCAGCAGTGAAGATGGGACAGCCCTCTCCTACGAGCAGTACTTC

V: TRBV5-1
size: few
D: -
J: TRBJ2-5
CDR3: CASSSEEGAGRETQYF
DNA: TGCGCCAGCAGCTCTGAGGAGGGGGCTGGTCGGGAGACCCAGTACTTC

V: TRBV7-6
size: -
D: TRBD1
J: TRBJ1-3
CDR3: CASSSQQQGSGNTIYF
DNA: TGTGCCAGCAGCTCCCAGCAACAGGGGAGTGGAAACACCATATATTTT

V: TRBV7-6
size: -
D: TRBD2
J: TRBJ2-7
CDR3: CASSRTSGTYEQYF
DNA: TGTGCCAGCAGCCGGACTAGCGGAACCTACGAGCAGTACTTC

V: TRBV14
size: -
D: TRBD2
J: TRBJ2-7
CDR3: CASSQDFTSGRGEQYF
DNA: TGTGCCAGCAGCCAAGATTTCACTAGCGGGAGGGGCGAGCAGTACTTC

V: TRBV27
size: few
D: -
J: TRBJ2-3
CDR3: CASIGTDTQYF
DNA: TGTGCCAGCATTGGCACAGATACGCAGTATTTT

V: TRBV5-4
size: -
D: -
J: TRBJ2-5
CDR3: CASSPLAGLETQYF
DNA: TGTGCCAGCAGTCCCCTGGCGGGATTGGAGACCCAGTACTTC

V: TRBV6-6
size: -
D: -
J: TRBJ2-1
CDR3: CASIGESSYNEQFF
DNA: TGTGCCAGCATAGGGGAGAGCTCCTACAATGAGCAGTTCTTC

V: TRBV2
size: -
D: TRBD2
J: TRBJ2-7
CDR3: CASIGGSSGSGGLEQYF
DNA: TGTGCCAGCATCGGTGGGTCTAGCGGGAGTGGGGGTCTCGAGCAGTACTTC

V: TRBV7-7
size: -
D: -
J: TRBJ2-7
CDR3: CASSPQGVPGEQYF
DNA: TGTGCTAGCAGCCCGCAGGGAGTCCCAGGGGAGCAGTACTTC

V: TRBV5-1
size: -
D: -
J: TRBJ1-1
CDR3: CASSLLLQGANTEAFF
DNA: TGCGCCAGCAGCTTACTACTACAGGGAGCGAACACTGAAGCTTTCTTT

V: TRBV30
size: -
D: -
J: TRBJ2-1
CDR3: CAWRRGFGEQFF
DNA: TGTGCCTGGAGGAGGGGTTTCGGTGAGCAGTTCTTC